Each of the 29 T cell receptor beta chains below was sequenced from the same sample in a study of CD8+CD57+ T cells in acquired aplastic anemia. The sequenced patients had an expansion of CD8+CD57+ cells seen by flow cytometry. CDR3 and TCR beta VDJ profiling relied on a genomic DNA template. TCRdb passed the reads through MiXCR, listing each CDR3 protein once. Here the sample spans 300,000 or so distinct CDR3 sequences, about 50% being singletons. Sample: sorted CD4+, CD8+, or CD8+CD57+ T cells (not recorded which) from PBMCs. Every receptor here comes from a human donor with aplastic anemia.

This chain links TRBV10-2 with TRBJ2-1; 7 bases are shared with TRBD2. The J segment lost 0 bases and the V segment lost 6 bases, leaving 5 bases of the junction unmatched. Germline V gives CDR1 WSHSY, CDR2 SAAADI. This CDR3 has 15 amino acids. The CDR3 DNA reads TGCGCCAGCAGCGAGCGGGGCCCCTCCTACAATGAGCAGTTCTTC. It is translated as CASSERGPSYNEQFF.

CDR3 in amino acids: CASSFGVDDYEQYF. For the CDR3, the DNA is TGTGCCAGCAGCTTCGGTGTCGACGACTACGAGCAGTACTTC. J is TRBJ2-7 and V is TRBV13; D remains unclear. The CDR3 loop spans 14 amino acids. Trimming left V 3 bases short and J 3 bases short, with 12 bases between. Germline CDR1 is PRHDT and CDR2 is FYEKMQ (reference sequence).

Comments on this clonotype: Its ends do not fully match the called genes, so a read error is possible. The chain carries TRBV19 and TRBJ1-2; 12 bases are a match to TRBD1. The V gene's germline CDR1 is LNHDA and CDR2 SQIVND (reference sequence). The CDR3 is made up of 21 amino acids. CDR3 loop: CASSISFGTGGRRGSNYGHTF. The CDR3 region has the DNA TGTGCCAGTAGTATAAGTTTTGGGACAGGGGGCAGGAGAGGATCTAACTATGGCCACACCTTC.

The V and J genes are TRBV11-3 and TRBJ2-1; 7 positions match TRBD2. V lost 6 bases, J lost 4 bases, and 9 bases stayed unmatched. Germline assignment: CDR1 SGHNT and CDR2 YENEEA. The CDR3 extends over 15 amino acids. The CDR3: CASSFGGRVYNEQFF. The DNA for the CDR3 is TGTGCCAGCAGTTTTGGCGGGAGAGTTTACAATGAGCAGTTCTTC.

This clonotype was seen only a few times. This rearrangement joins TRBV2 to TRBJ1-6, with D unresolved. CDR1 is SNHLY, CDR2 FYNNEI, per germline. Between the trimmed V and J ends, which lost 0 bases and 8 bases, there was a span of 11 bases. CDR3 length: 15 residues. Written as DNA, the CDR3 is TGTGCCAGCAGTGAAGCAGGAGGGAGATATTCACCCCTCCACTTT. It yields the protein CASSEAGGRYSPLHF.

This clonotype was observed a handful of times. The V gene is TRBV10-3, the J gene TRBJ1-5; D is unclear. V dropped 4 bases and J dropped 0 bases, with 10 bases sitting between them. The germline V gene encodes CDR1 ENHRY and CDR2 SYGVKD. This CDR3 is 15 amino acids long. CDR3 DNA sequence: TGTGCCATCAGTGGCGTAGGAAATAGCAATCAGCCCCAGCATTTT. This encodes CAISGVGNSNQPQHF.

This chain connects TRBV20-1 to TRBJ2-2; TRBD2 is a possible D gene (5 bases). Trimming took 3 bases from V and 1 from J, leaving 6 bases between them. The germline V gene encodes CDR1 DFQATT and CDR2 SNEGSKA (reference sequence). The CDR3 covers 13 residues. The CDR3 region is CSASRGNTGELFF. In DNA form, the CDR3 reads TGCAGTGCTAGTCGGGGGAACACCGGGGAGCTGTTTTTT.

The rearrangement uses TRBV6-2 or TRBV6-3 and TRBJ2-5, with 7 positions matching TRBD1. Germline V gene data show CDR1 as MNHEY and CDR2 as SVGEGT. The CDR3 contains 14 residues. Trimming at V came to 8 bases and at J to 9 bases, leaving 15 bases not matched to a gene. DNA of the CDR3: TGTGCCAGCGCGCCCGGAGGACAGGCGCCGTCCCAGTACTTC. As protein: CASAPGGQAPSQYF.

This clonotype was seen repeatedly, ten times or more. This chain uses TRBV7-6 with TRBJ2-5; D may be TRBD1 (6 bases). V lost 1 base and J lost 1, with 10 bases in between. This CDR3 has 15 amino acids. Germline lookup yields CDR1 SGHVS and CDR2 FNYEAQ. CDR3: CASSLGGQGQETQYF. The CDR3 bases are TGTGCCAGCAGCTTAGGGGGACAAGGCCAAGAGACCCAGTACTTC.

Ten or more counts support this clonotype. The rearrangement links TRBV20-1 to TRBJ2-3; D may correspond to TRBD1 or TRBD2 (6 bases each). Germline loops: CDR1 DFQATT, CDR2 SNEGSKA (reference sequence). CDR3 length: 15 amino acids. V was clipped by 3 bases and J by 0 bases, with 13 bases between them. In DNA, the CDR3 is TGCAGTGCTAGTGGCGGGACAACTAGCACAGATACGCAGTATTTT. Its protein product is CSASGGTTSTDTQYF.

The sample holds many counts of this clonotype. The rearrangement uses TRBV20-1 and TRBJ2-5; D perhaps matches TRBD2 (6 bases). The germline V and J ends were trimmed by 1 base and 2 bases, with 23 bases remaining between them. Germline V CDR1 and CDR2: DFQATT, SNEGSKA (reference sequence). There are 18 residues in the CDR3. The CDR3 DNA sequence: TGCAGTGCTAGAGGTGCGGGACCCCCCGAGTGGGGTCAAGAGACCCAGTACTTC. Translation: CSARGAGPPEWGQETQYF.

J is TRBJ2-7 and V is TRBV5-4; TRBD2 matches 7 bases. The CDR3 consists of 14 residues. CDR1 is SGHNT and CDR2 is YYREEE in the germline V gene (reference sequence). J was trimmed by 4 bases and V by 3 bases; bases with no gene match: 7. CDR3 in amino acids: CASSSGGVQYEQYF. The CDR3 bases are TGTGCCAGCAGCTCTGGGGGGGTACAGTACGAGCAGTACTTC.

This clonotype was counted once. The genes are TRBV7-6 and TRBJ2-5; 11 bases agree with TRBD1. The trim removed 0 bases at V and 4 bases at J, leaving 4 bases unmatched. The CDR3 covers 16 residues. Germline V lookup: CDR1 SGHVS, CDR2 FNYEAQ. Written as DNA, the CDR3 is TGTGCCAGCAGCTTAGCAGGGGACAGGGGGAGAGAGACCCAGTACTTC. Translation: CASSLAGDRGRETQYF.

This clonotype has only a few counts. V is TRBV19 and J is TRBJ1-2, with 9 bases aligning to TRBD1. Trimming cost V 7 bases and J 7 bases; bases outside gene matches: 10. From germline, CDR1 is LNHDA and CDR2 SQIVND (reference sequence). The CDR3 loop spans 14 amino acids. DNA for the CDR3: TGTGCCAGTAACCCGGGGACAGGGAGGTCTGGCTACACCTTC. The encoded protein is CASNPGTGRSGYTF.

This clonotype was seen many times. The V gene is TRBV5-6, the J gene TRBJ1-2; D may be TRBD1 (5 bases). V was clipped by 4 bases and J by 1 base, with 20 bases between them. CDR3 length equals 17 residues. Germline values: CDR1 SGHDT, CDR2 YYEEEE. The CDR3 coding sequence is TGTGCCAGCAGCCCGCTTAAAGACAGAGTCTTTAACTATGGCTACACCTTC. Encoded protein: CASSPLKDRVFNYGYTF.

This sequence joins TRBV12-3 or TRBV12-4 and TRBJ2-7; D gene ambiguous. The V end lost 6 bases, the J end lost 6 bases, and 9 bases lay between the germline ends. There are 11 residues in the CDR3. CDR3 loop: CASRARAEQYF. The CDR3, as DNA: TGTGCCAGCAGAGCTAGGGCCGAGCAGTACTTC.

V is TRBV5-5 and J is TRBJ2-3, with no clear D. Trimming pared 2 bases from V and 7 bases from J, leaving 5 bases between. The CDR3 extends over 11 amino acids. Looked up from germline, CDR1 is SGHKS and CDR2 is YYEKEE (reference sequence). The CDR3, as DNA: TGTGCCAGCAGCTTAGAGTATACGCAGTATTTT. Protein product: CASSLEYTQYF.

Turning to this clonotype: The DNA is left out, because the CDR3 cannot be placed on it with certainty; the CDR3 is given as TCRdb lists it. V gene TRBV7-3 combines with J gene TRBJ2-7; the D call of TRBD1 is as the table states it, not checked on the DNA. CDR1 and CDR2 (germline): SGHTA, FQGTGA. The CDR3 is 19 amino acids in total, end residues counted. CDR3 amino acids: CASSIYLCSAQGGGYEQYF.

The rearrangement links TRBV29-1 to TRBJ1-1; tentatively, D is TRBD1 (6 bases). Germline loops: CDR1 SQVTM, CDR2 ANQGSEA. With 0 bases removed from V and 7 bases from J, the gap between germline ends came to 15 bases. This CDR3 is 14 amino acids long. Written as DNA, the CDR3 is TGCAGCGTTGAAGAAGGGGGGGGCGTGATTGAAGCTTTCTTT. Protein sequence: CSVEEGGGVIEAFF.

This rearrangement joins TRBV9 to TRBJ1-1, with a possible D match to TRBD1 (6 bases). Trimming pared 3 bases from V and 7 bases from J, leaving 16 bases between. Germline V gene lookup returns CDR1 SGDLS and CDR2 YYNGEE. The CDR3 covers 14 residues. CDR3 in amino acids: CASSAVDSGIEAFF. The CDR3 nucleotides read TGTGCCAGCAGCGCGGTGGACAGTGGGATTGAAGCTTTCTTT. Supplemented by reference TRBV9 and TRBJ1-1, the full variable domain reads DSGVTQTPKHLITATGQRVTLRCSPRSGDLSVYWYQQSLDQGLQFLIQYYNGEERAKGNILERFSAQQFPDLHSELNLSSLELGDSALYFCASSAVDSGIEAFFGQGTRLTVV.

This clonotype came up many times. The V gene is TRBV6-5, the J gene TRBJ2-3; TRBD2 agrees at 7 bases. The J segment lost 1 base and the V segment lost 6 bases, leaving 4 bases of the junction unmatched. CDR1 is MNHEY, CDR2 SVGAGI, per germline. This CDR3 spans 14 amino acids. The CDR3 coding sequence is TGTGCCAGCAGGCGACTAGCCCGCACAGATACGCAGTATTTT. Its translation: CASRRLARTDTQYF.

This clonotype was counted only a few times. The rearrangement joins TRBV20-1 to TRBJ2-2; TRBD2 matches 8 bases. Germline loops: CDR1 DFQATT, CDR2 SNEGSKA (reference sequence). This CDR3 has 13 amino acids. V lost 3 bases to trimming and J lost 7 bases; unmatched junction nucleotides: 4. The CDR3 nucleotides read TGCAGTGCTAGCGGGAGGGCCAGCGGGGAGCTGTTTTTT. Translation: CSASGRASGELFF.

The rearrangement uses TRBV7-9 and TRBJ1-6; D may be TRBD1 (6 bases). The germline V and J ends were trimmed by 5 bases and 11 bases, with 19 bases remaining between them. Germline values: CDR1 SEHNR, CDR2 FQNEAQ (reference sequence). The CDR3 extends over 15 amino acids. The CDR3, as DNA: TGTGCCAGCAGCACGAACAGGGTCGCCAATCCACCCCTCCACTTT. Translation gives CASSTNRVANPPLHF.

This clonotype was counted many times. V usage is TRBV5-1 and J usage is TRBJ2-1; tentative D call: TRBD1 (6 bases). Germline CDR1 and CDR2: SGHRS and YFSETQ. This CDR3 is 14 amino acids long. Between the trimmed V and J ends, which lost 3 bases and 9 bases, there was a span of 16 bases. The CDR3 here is CASSWNSGDGEQFF. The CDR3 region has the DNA TGCGCCAGCAGCTGGAACTCAGGGGACGGTGAGCAGTTCTTC.

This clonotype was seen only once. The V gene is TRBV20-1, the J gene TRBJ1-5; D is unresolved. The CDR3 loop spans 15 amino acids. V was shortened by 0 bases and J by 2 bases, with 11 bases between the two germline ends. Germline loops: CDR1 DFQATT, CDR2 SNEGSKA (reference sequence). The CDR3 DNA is TGCAGTGCTAGAGATGGGAATAGGGGCAATCAGCCCCAGCATTTT. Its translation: CSARDGNRGNQPQHF.

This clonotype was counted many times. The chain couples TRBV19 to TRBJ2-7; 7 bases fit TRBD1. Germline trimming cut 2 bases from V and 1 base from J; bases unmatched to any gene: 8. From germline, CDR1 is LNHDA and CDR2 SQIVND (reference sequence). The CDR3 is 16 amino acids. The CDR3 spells CASSISATGPSYEQYF. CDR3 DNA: TGTGCCAGTAGTATATCAGCGACAGGGCCATCCTACGAGCAGTACTTC.

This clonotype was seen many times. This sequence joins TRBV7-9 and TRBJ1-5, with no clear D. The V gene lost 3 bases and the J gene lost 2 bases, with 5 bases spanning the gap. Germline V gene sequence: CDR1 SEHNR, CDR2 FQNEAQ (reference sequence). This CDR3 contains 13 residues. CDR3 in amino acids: CASSFTGNQPQHF. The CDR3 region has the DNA TGTGCCAGCAGCTTTACGGGCAATCAGCCCCAGCATTTT.

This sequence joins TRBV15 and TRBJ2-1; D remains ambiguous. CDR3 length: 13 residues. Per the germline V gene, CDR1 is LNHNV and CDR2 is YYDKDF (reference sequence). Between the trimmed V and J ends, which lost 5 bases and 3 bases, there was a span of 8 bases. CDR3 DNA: TGTGCCACCAGCCCCAGCGTCTACAATGAGCAGTTCTTC. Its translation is CATSPSVYNEQFF.

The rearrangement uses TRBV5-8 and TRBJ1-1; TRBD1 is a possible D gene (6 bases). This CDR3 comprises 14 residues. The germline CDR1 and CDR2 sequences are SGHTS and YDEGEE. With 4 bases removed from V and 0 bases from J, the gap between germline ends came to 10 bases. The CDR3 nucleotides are TGTGCCAGCAGCGACGACAGGATGAACACTGAAGCTTTCTTT. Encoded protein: CASSDDRMNTEAFF.